Sequencing of this T cell receptor (beta chain) was carried out in a study of cytotoxic CD8 clonotypes in ibrutinib-treated CLL. Study-level information: Of a cohort that held around 11 relapsed/refractory and around 16 treatment-naive patients, approximately 18 were IGHV unmutated. Overall, some 25 responses were partial and 2 complete; following median around 68 months, roughly 14 patients stayed remitted and about 12 progressed.

From cryopreserved PBMCs came around 2 micrograms of genomic DNA used for TCR beta libraries. Concerning this clone itself: The antigen remains unidentified.

Sequencing used immunoSEQ multiplex PCR; TCRdb keeps in-frame clones, though not all of them. The data contain about 74,000 clones, 75% to 85% of them seen just once; the ten biggest clones take up roughly 8%. Study-level findings and limits: Public clonotypes proved infrequent, and on treatment they shrank or remained steady.

This specimen consisted of PBMCs, obtained at disease progression, from a patient treated with ibrutinib. The clonotype originates from a human donor with chronic lymphocytic leukemia.

This chain's CDR3 is CSIGGFGSNQPQHF. The CDR3 region has the DNA TGCAGCATTGGAGGGTTCGGTAGCAATCAGCCCCAGCATTTT. V gene TRBV29-1 combines with J gene TRBJ1-5; D call uncertain. The CDR3 covers 14 residues. V gave up 8 bases and J gave up 0 bases, with 14 bases separating them. From germline, CDR1 is SQVTM and CDR2 ANQGSEA.